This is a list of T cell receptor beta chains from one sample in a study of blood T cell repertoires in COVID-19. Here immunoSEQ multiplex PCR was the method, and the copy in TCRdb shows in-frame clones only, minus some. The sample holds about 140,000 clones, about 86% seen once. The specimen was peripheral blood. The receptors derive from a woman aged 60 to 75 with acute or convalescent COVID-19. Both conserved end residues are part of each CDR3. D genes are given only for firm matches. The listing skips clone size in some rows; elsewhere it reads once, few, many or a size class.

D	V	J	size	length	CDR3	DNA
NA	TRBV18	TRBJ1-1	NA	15	CASSPIQGGDTEAFF	TGTGCCAGCTCACCAATACAGGGAGGGGACACTGAAGCTTTCTTT
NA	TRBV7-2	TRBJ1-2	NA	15	CASSPRGGNNYGYTF	TGTGCCAGCAGCCCCCGGGGGGGAAACAACTATGGCTACACCTTC
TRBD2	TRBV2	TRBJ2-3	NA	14	CASRLAGGSDTQYF	TGTGCCAGCAGGCTAGCGGGAGGTTCAGATACGCAGTATTTT
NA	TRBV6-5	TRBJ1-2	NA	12	CASRDRPYGYTF	TGTGCCAGCAGGGACAGACCCTATGGCTACACCTTC
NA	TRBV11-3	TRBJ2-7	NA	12	CASSLFTSEQYF	TGTGCCAGCAGCTTATTCACATCCGAGCAGTACTTC
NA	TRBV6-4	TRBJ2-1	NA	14	CASSPEGAGNEQFF	TGTGCCAGCAGCCCGGAGGGAGCTGGCAATGAGCAGTTCTTC
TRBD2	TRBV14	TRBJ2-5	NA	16	CASSQIAGGPWQTQYF	TGTGCCAGCAGCCAAATAGCGGGAGGGCCTTGGCAGACCCAGTACTTC
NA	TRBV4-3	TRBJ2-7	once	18	CASSQGLVGSMGSYEQYF	TGCGCCAGCAGCCAAGGACTCGTGGGTAGCATGGGCTCCTACGAGCAGTACTTC
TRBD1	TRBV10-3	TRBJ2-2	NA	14	CATYTGQGPGELFF	TGTGCCACCTATACGGGACAGGGTCCCGGGGAGCTGTTTTTT
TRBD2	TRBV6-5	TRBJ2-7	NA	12	CASSGGSHEQYF	TGTGCCAGCTCCGGGGGGTCCCACGAGCAGTACTTC
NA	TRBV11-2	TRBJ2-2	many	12	CASRQNTGELFF	TGTGCCAGCAGACAGAACACCGGGGAGCTGTTTTTT
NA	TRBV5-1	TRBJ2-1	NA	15	CASSLWDIGNNEQFF	TGCGCCAGCAGCTTATGGGACATCGGGAACAATGAGCAGTTCTTC
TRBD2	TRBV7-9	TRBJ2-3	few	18	CASSFARPFSGLTDTQYF	TGTGCCAGCAGCTTCGCTCGCCCCTTTAGCGGGTTAACAGATACGCAGTATTTT
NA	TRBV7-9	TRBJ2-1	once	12	CASSTSGDEQFF	TGTGCCAGCAGCACAAGTGGTGATGAGCAGTTCTTC
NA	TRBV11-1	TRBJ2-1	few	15	CASSPVRTDYNEQFF	TGTGCCAGCAGCCCCGTGAGAACCGACTACAATGAGCAGTTCTTC
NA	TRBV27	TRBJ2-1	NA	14	CASSPGSLYNEQFF	TGTGCCAGCAGCCCAGGGTCTTTATACAATGAGCAGTTCTTC
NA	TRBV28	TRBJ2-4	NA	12	CASSLRENIQYF	TGTGCCAGCAGTCTCCGGGAAAATATTCAGTACTTC
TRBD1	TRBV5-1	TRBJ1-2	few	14	CASSGGTANYGYTF	TGCGCCAGCAGCGGGGGGACAGCTAACTATGGCTACACCTTC
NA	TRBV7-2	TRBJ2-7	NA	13	CASSPQWSYEQYF	TGTGCCAGCAGCCCCCAGTGGTCCTACGAGCAGTACTTC
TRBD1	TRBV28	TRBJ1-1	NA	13	CASIETGLLIAFF	TGTGCCAGCATCGAGACAGGGTTATTAATCGCTTTCTTT
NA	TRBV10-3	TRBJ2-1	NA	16	CAIRPDAGSSYNEQFF	TGTGCCATCAGGCCGGACGCGGGGAGCTCCTACAATGAGCAGTTCTTC
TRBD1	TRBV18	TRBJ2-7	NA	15	CASSPYRDSSYEQYF	TGTGCCAGCTCACCCTACCGGGACAGCTCCTACGAGCAGTACTTC
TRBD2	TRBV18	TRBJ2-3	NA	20	CASSPGVLTSGKRRTDTQYF	TGTGCCAGCTCACCAGGGGTTTTGACTAGCGGGAAAAGGCGCACAGATACGCAGTATTTT
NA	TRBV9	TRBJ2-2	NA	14	CASSVASGTGELFF	TGTGCCAGCAGCGTAGCTTCGGGGACCGGGGAGCTGTTTTTT
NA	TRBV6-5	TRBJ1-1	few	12	CASGPLNTEAFF	TGTGCCAGCGGCCCACTGAACACTGAAGCTTTCTTT
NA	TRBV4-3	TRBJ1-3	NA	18	CASSQDYGGVMAGNTIYF	TGCGCCAGCAGCCAAGATTATGGGGGGGTAATGGCTGGAAACACCATATATTTT
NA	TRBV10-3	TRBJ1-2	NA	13	CAISPRGRPGYTF	TGTGCCATCAGTCCACGAGGGAGACCGGGCTACACCTTC
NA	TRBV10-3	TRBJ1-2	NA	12	CAISDRDGGYTF	TGTGCCATCAGTGACAGGGATGGAGGCTACACCTTC
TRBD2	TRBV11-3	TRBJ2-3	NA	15	CASSPSGIRPDTQYF	TGTGCCAGCAGCCCCAGCGGGATTCGGCCAGATACGCAGTATTTT
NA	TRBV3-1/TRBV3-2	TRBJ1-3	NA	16	CASSQVVTSHGNTIYF	TGTGCCAGCAGCCAAGTCGTGACATCACATGGAAACACCATATATTTT
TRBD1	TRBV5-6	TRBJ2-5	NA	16	CASSFDVQGAGETQYF	TGTGCCAGCAGCTTCGACGTCCAGGGGGCGGGGGAGACCCAGTACTTC
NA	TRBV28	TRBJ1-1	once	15	CASSPRSVWNTEAFF	TGTGCCAGCAGTCCCCGGAGTGTTTGGAACACTGAAGCTTTCTTT
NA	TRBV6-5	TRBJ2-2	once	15	CASTGGALGSGELFF	TGTGCCAGCACCGGCGGGGCCCTCGGTTCCGGGGAGCTGTTTTTT
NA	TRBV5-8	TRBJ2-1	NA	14	CASSLVSGGSEQFF	TGTGCCAGCAGCTTGGTATCAGGTGGTAGTGAGCAGTTCTTC
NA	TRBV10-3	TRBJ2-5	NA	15	CAISETNRGGETQYF	TGTGCCATCAGTGAAACTAACAGGGGGGGGGAGACCCAGTACTTC
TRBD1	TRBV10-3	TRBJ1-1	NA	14	CAINPGQGKTEAFF	TGTGCCATCAACCCCGGACAGGGAAAAACTGAAGCTTTCTTT
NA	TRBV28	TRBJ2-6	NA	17	CASSLLAGSSGANVLTF	TGTGCCAGCAGTCTGTTGGCGGGCAGCTCTGGGGCCAACGTCCTGACTTTC
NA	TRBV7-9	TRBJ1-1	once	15	CASSSGGFGNTEAFF	TGTGCCAGCAGCTCCGGGGGGTTTGGGAACACTGAAGCTTTCTTT
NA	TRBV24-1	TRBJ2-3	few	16	CATSDLGGASADTQYF	TGTGCCACCAGTGATTTAGGCGGGGCGAGTGCAGATACGCAGTATTTT
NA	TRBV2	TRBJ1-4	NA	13	CASDSSRATKLFF	TGTGCCAGCGACAGTTCCCGGGCGACTAAACTGTTTTTT
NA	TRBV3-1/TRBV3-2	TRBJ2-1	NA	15	CASSQVRGTYNEQFF	TGTGCCAGCAGCCAAGTAAGGGGAACCTACAATGAGCAGTTCTTC
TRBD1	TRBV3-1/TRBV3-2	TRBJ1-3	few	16	CASSPSSGQLGNTIYF	TGTGCCAGCAGCCCTTCTTCGGGACAGCTTGGAAACACCATATATTTT
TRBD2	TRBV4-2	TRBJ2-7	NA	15	CASSHTSGRGNEQYF	TGTGCCAGCAGCCACACCAGCGGGAGAGGAAACGAGCAGTACTTC